These T cell receptor beta chains were read from a single sample in a study of cytomegalovirus exposure and HLA in healthy donors. Generated by immunoSEQ multiplex PCR, the TCRdb table keeps only in-frame clones and is missing some. This table has about 140,000 clones, approximately 79% appearing once. The sequenced material came from PBMCs. These TCRs come from a man aged 35-49 years in good health and CMV-seropositive. Each CDR3 is given without its conserved first and last residue. The order of the fields is J gene, CDR3 length, V gene, CDR3 protein.

J: TRBJ2-7
length: 13
V: TRBV6-1
CDR3: ASRGARGSTGEQY

J: TRBJ2-2
length: 11
V: TRBV13
CDR3: ASSLGRGEELF

J: TRBJ1-2
length: 14
V: TRBV7-9
CDR3: SSSPQETGANYGYT

J: TRBJ2-7
length: 12
V: TRBV7-6
CDR3: ASSLAGGSYEQY

J: TRBJ2-3
length: 12
V: TRBV5-1
CDR3: ASSTRQSTDTQY

J: TRBJ1-1
length: 8
V: TRBV29-1
CDR3: SVTQTEAF

J: -
length: 12
V: TRBV5-1
CDR3: ASSPGQFPYEQY

J: TRBJ1-2
length: 11
V: TRBV6-5
CDR3: ASRTGGNYGYT

J: TRBJ2-7
length: 12
V: TRBV5-4
CDR3: ASSTLTGTYEQY

J: TRBJ1-6
length: 13
V: TRBV10-3
CDR3: AISETPGQGSPLH

J: TRBJ2-5
length: 11
V: TRBV5-1
CDR3: ASSLGRGETQY

J: TRBJ1-2
length: 10
V: TRBV11-3
CDR3: ASSLAGEGYT

J: TRBJ1-2
length: 12
V: TRBV6-5
CDR3: ASRVAGGAGGYT

J: TRBJ2-1
length: 14
V: TRBV27
CDR3: ASSPLAGASLNEQF

J: TRBJ2-5
length: 10
V: TRBV6-1
CDR3: ASSGTQRDAY

J: TRBJ2-7
length: 13
V: TRBV11-2
CDR3: ASTHPLAGGYEQY

J: TRBJ2-3
length: 13
V: TRBV28
CDR3: ASSLYDSSTDTQY

J: TRBJ1-2
length: 15
V: TRBV4-1
CDR3: ASSQPLLDRRRYGYT

J: TRBJ2-3
length: 15
V: TRBV10-3
CDR3: AISSGTSGGSTDTQY

J: TRBJ2-5
length: 8
V: TRBV7-9
CDR3: ASSGQTQY

J: TRBJ2-7
length: 12
V: TRBV25-1
CDR3: ASTPGGRRYEQY

J: TRBJ1-6
length: 12
V: TRBV7-9
CDR3: ASSQTGGDSPLH

J: TRBJ2-1
length: 14
V: TRBV25-1
CDR3: ASSEWGASGENEQF

J: TRBJ1-1
length: 12
V: TRBV29-1
CDR3: SVEAPTGGTEAF

J: TRBJ2-7
length: 11
V: TRBV2
CDR3: ASLTGASYEQY

J: TRBJ1-5
length: 11
V: TRBV2
CDR3: ASSAEDIQPQH

J: TRBJ2-4
length: 14
V: TRBV7-9
CDR3: ASSLKEGRVKNIQY

J: TRBJ2-1
length: 16
V: TRBV27
CDR3: ASSFSLGVGNAYNEQF

J: TRBJ2-5
length: 12
V: TRBV25-1
CDR3: ASSQGDSRETQY

J: TRBJ1-1
length: 12
V: TRBV7-9
CDR3: ASSLVAVNTEAF

J: TRBJ2-7
length: 12
V: TRBV16
CDR3: ASSRPWGKDEQY

J: TRBJ2-3
length: 14
V: TRBV5-1
CDR3: ASSSADVRNTDTQY

J: TRBJ2-3
length: 12
V: TRBV7-6
CDR3: ASSSGLAADTQY

J: TRBJ1-1
length: 10
V: TRBV6-6
CDR3: ASSPPGAEAF

J: TRBJ2-7
length: 12
V: TRBV28
CDR3: ASSQPGSVDEQY

J: TRBJ2-2
length: 16
V: TRBV11-2
CDR3: ASSLAPLAGTNTGELF

J: TRBJ2-3
length: 13
V: TRBV6-5
CDR3: ASTRLALSTDTQY

J: TRBJ2-1
length: 14
V: TRBV7-6
CDR3: ASSLASGGPGNEQF

J: TRBJ1-3
length: 12
V: TRBV6-5
CDR3: ASSFQGSGNTIY

J: TRBJ2-2
length: 12
V: TRBV28
CDR3: ASQGSSNTGELF

J: TRBJ1-2
length: 12
V: TRBV5-1
CDR3: ASSSQMDSYGYT

J: TRBJ1-3
length: 14
V: TRBV5-1
CDR3: ASSADMFSSGNTIY

J: TRBJ2-1
length: 12
V: TRBV7-7
CDR3: ASSPNLGGNEQF

J: TRBJ1-4
length: 16
V: TRBV27
CDR3: ASSGSSGTPTEGEKLF

J: TRBJ2-5
length: 12
V: TRBV30
CDR3: AWSVVSVQETQY

J: TRBJ1-2
length: 13
V: TRBV7-6
CDR3: ASSLGTIGRGGYT

J: TRBJ1-1
length: 12
V: TRBV5-1
CDR3: ASSWDSMNTEAF

J: TRBJ1-4
length: 13
V: TRBV6-5
CDR3: ASSYSTHRGLKLF

J: TRBJ2-7
length: 10
V: TRBV11-2
CDR3: ASSVSVYEQY

J: TRBJ2-7
length: 11
V: TRBV7-9
CDR3: SSSLAGRYEQY

J: TRBJ2-1
length: 13
V: TRBV2
CDR3: ASSDSGSSYNEQF

J: TRBJ2-1
length: 12
V: TRBV5-1
CDR3: ASFPGASSNEQF

J: TRBJ1-3
length: 14
V: TRBV7-8
CDR3: ASSPWVGQPGNTIY

J: TRBJ2-5
length: 17
V: TRBV9
CDR3: ASSVVGLAGGRAQETQY

J: TRBJ2-7
length: 11
V: TRBV6-1
CDR3: ASRRDSTYEQY

J: TRBJ2-7
length: 11
V: TRBV11-3
CDR3: ASSSSRRGEQY

J: TRBJ2-7
length: 9
V: TRBV28
CDR3: ASSFNYNSY

J: TRBJ2-7
length: 13
V: TRBV11-2
CDR3: ASSPPSGPLYEQY

J: TRBJ2-5
length: 14
V: TRBV9
CDR3: ASSVGPSSGQETQY

J: TRBJ2-1
length: 12
V: TRBV5-1
CDR3: ASSLAKPPDEQF